The 26 T cell receptor beta chains below were found in one sample sequenced in a study of tumor T cells in aggressive B-cell lymphoma. Sequenced by immunoSEQ multiplex PCR; TCRdb stores in-frame clones only, minus some. The repertoire consists of around 2,500 clones, with over 75% occurring once and the leading ten covering around 2.9%. What was sequenced was tumor tissue. The receptors shown here come from an adult with diffuse large B cell lymphoma.

This clone has only a few counts. This chain uses TRBV4-3 with TRBJ2-2; the D gene is possibly TRBD2 (6 bases). The CDR3 contains 14 residues. V was cut by 5 bases and J by 3 bases, with 10 bases left in between. CDR1 and CDR2 (germline): LGHNA, YSLEER. CDR3 sequence: CASSEGLHTGELFF. The DNA for the CDR3 is TGCGCCAGCAGCGAGGGACTCCACACCGGGGAGCTGTTTTTT.

The V gene is TRBV4-3, the J gene TRBJ1-4, with D perhaps TRBD1 (6 bases). The CDR3 has 16 amino acids. CDR1 LGHNA and CDR2 YSLEER come from the germline V gene. The ends were cut back, 1 base at V and 4 bases at J, with 13 bases in the middle. CDR3 nucleotide sequence: TGCGCCAGCAGCCAAGGGAACAGGGACAATAATGAAAAACTGTTTTTT. Its translation: CASSQGNRDNNEKLFF.

The sample holds one count of this clone. The chain uses TRBV18 and TRBJ2-7; tentative D call: TRBD2 (5 bases). V shed 2 bases and J shed 3 bases, with 5 bases lying between them. The length of the CDR3 is 12 residues. CDR1 is KGHSH and CDR2 is LQKENI in the germline V gene. The CDR3 bases are TGTGCCAGCTCACCAGAGGGCTACGAGCAGTACTTC. It is translated as CASSPEGYEQYF.

This chain connects TRBV2 to TRBJ1-6; D is unresolved. Germline V gene sequence: CDR1 SNHLY, CDR2 FYNNEI. The V and J ends lost 3 bases and 4 bases respectively, with 13 bases between them. The CDR3 has 16 residues. CDR3 DNA sequence: TGTGCCAGCAGTGACACCATTGTGGCTTATAATTCACCCCTCCACTTT. This translates into CASSDTIVAYNSPLHF.

The chain carries TRBV29-1 and TRBJ1-2; the D gene is possibly TRBD1 (6 bases). Germline values: CDR1 SQVTM, CDR2 ANQGSEA. The V gene lost 1 base and the J gene lost 8 bases, with 29 bases spanning the gap. The CDR3 runs 18 residues. In DNA, the CDR3 is TGCAGCGTTGAAGTCAATCAGGTTCAGGGGCTTGGGTCGGGAGGCTACACCTTC. This sequence encodes CSVEVNQVQGLGSGGYTF.

The chain has TRBV5-8 and TRBJ2-7; D is ambiguous. The CDR3 is 12 amino acids. Germline loops: CDR1 SGHTS, CDR2 YDEGEE. V was shortened by 2 bases and J by 6 bases, with 9 bases between the two germline ends. As DNA, the CDR3 is TGTGCCAGCAGCTTTGGTACATCCGAGCAGTACTTC. Its translation is CASSFGTSEQYF.

This clone was counted a single time. The gene calls are TRBV11-2 and TRBJ2-5, with D hard to call. The CDR3 is 16 amino acids. Trimming removed 5 bases from V and 3 bases from J, with 19 bases in between. Per germline, CDR1 SGHAT and CDR2 FQNNGV. CDR3 loop: CASSLVGPVIKETQYF. CDR3 nucleotides: TGTGCCAGCAGCCTCGTTGGTCCGGTGATAAAAGAGACCCAGTACTTC.

The rearrangement joins TRBV5-4 to TRBJ1-3; D is ambiguous. The CDR3 spans 13 residues. The V end was cut by 5 bases, the J end by 4 bases, with 10 bases between. Germline lookup yields CDR1 SGHNT and CDR2 YYREEE (reference sequence). In DNA, the CDR3 is TGTGCCAGCAGACCACAAACAGGAAACACCATATATTTT. Its translation: CASRPQTGNTIYF.

This chain connects TRBV4-1 to TRBJ1-4; possible D gene TRBD1, 5 bases. This CDR3 region has 14 residues. The V and J ends lost 4 bases and 2 bases respectively, with 8 bases between them. Germline CDR1 MGHRA, CDR2 YSYEKL. The CDR3: CASSPAGTNEKLFF. CDR3 nucleotides: TGCGCCAGCAGCCCCGCAGGGACTAATGAAAAACTGTTTTTT.

The J gene is TRBJ2-2, the V gene TRBV6-1; D gene uncertain. V lost 7 bases and J lost 4, with 7 bases in between. The length of the CDR3 is 12 residues. Germline CDR1 MNHNS, CDR2 SASEGT. CDR3 DNA sequence: TGTGCCAGCACCCATAGCACCGGGGAGCTGTTTTTT. Translation gives CASTHSTGELFF.

The rearrangement joins TRBV7-9 to TRBJ1-4; D is possibly TRBD1 (6 bases). The germline CDR1 and CDR2 sequences are SEHNR and FQNEAQ (reference sequence). This CDR3 is built from 13 residues. Trimming stripped 5 bases from V and 7 bases from J, with 11 bases between. The CDR3 is CASSLTGSEKLFF. DNA of the CDR3: TGTGCCAGCAGCCTGACAGGTAGTGAAAAACTGTTTTTT.

CDR3 DNA sequence: TGTGCCTGGGCCCCAAAACGTGGGGGCAGGAGAGAGACCCAGTACTTC. Encoded protein: CAWAPKRGGRRETQYF. The chain employs TRBV30 and TRBJ2-5; maybe TRBD1 (6 bases). The CDR3 contains 16 residues. Germline V gives CDR1 GTSNPN, CDR2 SVGIG (reference sequence). Trimming cost V 5 bases and J 4 bases, with 23 bases left between them.

V and J are TRBV27 and TRBJ2-4, with D possibly TRBD2 on 6 matching bases. CDR3 length: 15 residues. Germline V gives CDR1 MNHEY, CDR2 SMNVEV (reference sequence). The V and J ends lost 2 bases and 9 bases respectively, with 17 bases between them. CDR3: CASSLVPGSGAIQYF. The CDR3 DNA follows: TGTGCCAGCAGTTTAGTTCCCGGGAGTGGGGCCATTCAGTACTTC.

CDR3 in DNA: TGCGCCAGCAGCCACCGACCCGACAGGGGGGCTTGCTGGGAGCTGTTTTTT. It codes for CASSHRPDRGACWELFF. The chain employs TRBV23-1 and TRBJ2-2; 9 bases match TRBD1. TRBV23-1 is marked as an open reading frame, function uncertain. The CDR3 is 17 residues long. Trimming took 6 bases from V and 9 from J; bases not matched to a gene: 17.

The gene calls are TRBV7-9 and TRBJ1-2; weak D call: TRBD1 (5 bases). The CDR3 spans 12 residues. CDR1 and CDR2 from the germline V gene are SEHNR and FQNEAQ (reference sequence). Trimming removed 3 bases from V and 6 bases from J, with 8 bases in between. CDR3 in amino acids: CASSFGGDGYTF. The CDR3 nucleotides are TGTGCCAGCAGCTTTGGAGGGGATGGCTACACCTTC.

The chain joins TRBV5-4 to TRBJ2-7, with a tentative D call TRBD1 (6 bases). V gave up 0 bases and J gave up 10 bases, with 11 bases separating them. CDR3 length equals 12 residues. Germline CDR1 is SGHNT and CDR2 is YYREEE (reference sequence). The CDR3 DNA is TGTGCCAGCAGCTTGGGGTCCGGGACACAGTACTTC. Translated: CASSLGSGTQYF.

The rearrangement uses TRBV7-8 and TRBJ1-2, with D uncertain. This CDR3 comprises 14 residues. CDR1 and CDR2 from the germline V gene are SGHVS and FQNEAQ. Trimming pared 7 bases from V and 7 bases from J, leaving 19 bases between. CDR3 DNA sequence: TGTGCCAGCACCCCCCGGGTGCACGATACTGGCTACACCTTC. Translated: CASTPRVHDTGYTF.

The gene calls are TRBV10-2 and TRBJ2-2; 9 bases align to TRBD2. The CDR3 runs to 16 residues. Per germline, CDR1 WSHSY and CDR2 SAAADI. The V segment lost 6 bases and the J segment 2 bases; nucleotides outside the gene matches: 7. CDR3 amino acids: CASSLTSGFNTGELFF. For the CDR3, the DNA is TGCGCCAGCAGCTTGACTAGCGGTTTTAACACCGGGGAGCTGTTTTTT.

The V call is TRBV2, the J call TRBJ1-2; a weak D match, TRBD1 (6 bases). The CDR3 is 15 amino acids. Trimming shortened V by 0 bases and J by 8 bases, and 16 bases separated the two germline ends. CDR1 is SNHLY and CDR2 is FYNNEI in the germline V gene. CDR3 sequence (DNA): TGTGCCAGCAGTGAAGCGCTTCGACAGGTTGGAGGCTACACCTTC. Its protein is CASSEALRQVGGYTF.

V and J are TRBV2 and TRBJ1-6; D remains ambiguous. The germline CDR1 and CDR2 sequences are SNHLY and FYNNEI. V lost 3 bases to trimming and J lost 7 bases, with 7 bases between them. CDR3 length equals 13 residues. CDR3 loop: CASSEIANSPLHF. CDR3 bases: TGTGCCAGCAGTGAGATCGCGAATTCACCCCTCCACTTT.

The chain recombines TRBV27 with TRBJ1-1; D ambiguous. The CDR3 loop spans 14 amino acids. CDR1 and CDR2 from the germline V gene are MNHEY and SMNVEV (reference sequence). The V end was cut by 2 bases, the J end by 0 bases, with 7 bases between. CDR3 sequence reads: CASSLGTVNTEAFF. CDR3 bases: TGTGCCAGCAGTTTAGGAACAGTGAACACTGAAGCTTTCTTT.

This rearrangement joins TRBV5-1 to TRBJ2-3; 7 bases align to TRBD1. V lost 2 bases to trimming and J lost 5 bases; unmatched junction nucleotides: 11. The germline V gene encodes CDR1 SGHRS and CDR2 YFSETQ. CDR3 size: 16 residues. The CDR3 loop is CASSFDRDSTRDTQYF. The CDR3 bases are TGCGCCAGCAGCTTCGACCGGGACAGCACTAGAGATACGCAGTATTTT.

The chain is built from TRBV7-7 and TRBJ2-7; D not resolved. The CDR3 has 15 residues. Trimming removed 4 bases from V and 0 bases from J, with 13 bases in between. CDR1 and CDR2 from the germline V gene are SSHAT and FNYEAQ (reference sequence). CDR3 nucleotides: TGTGCCAGCAGCTCCGCGTACGGTAGCTCCTACGAGCAGTACTTC. It is translated as CASSSAYGSSYEQYF.

This rearrangement joins TRBV19 to TRBJ2-7; TRBD2 matches 11 bases. V was pared by 3 bases and J by 6 bases, with 4 bases of the junction left unmatched. CDR3 length: 14 amino acids. The germline CDR1 and CDR2 sequences are LNHDA and SQIVND (reference sequence). Written as DNA, the CDR3 is TGTGCCAGTAGTATCACTAGCGGGGGTGGCGAGCAGTACTTC. The encoded protein is CASSITSGGGEQYF.

V is TRBV6-5 and J is TRBJ1-2; unclear D gene. The CDR3 covers 15 residues. V was shortened by 2 bases and J by 1 base, with 11 bases between the two germline ends. Germline values: CDR1 MNHEY, CDR2 SVGAGI. CDR3 sequence (DNA): TGTGCCAGCAGTTACGGGCCAGTTTTTAACTATGGCTACACCTTC. This gives the protein CASSYGPVFNYGYTF.

The chain joins TRBV28 to TRBJ2-7; D may be TRBD1 (6 bases). The CDR3 is 14 residues long. V was cut by 6 bases and J by 9 bases, with 21 bases left in between. The germline CDR1 and CDR2 sequences are MDHEN and SYDVKM. This CDR3 reads CASSAAPRGSGQYF. CDR3 coding DNA: TGTGCCAGCAGCGCAGCTCCCAGGGGCAGCGGGCAGTACTTC.